Shown below are 30 T cell receptor beta chains from a single sample sequenced in a study of T-cell reconstitution after alpha-beta-depleted transplantation in children. Unique molecular identifiers were incorporated when the TCRbeta library was constructed. TCRdb analysed the PCR reads with MiXCR anew, one entry per CDR3 protein. The sample shows around 680,000 distinct CDR3 sequences, 16% of them seen only once. This specimen was PBMCs from the stem cell graft donor, taken from the stem cell graft. These receptors came from a human donor who donated a stem cell graft to a child with acute myeloid leukemia.

In DNA, the CDR3 is TGTGCCACCAGTGATTCCGTCGATCAGCCCCAGCATTTT. It yields the protein CATSDSVDQPQHF. The chain has TRBV24-1 and TRBJ1-5; D ambiguous. Germline V gene sequence: CDR1 KGHDR, CDR2 SFDVKD. Trimming removed 2 bases at V and 5 bases at J, with 6 bases between. The CDR3 length is 13 residues.

This clonotype occurred many times. This sequence joins TRBV29-1 and TRBJ2-5, with TRBD2 as a possible D gene (6 bases). This CDR3 spans 14 amino acids. Looked up from germline, CDR1 is SQVTM and CDR2 is ANQGSEA. V lost 3 bases and J 2 bases, leaving 13 bases between the germline ends. CDR3 nucleotides: TGCAGCGTTGATACGGGAGCAAGGCAAGAGACCCAGTACTTC. This gives the protein CSVDTGARQETQYF.

In regard to this clonotype: Since a much larger clone is just one base distant, this may be a read error. The V and J genes are TRBV6-1 and TRBJ1-5; 8 bases map to TRBD1. The V gene's germline CDR1 is MNHNS and CDR2 SASEGT. The CDR3 consists of 17 residues. The DNA of the CDR3 is TGTGCCAGCAGGCCTTATTCCCAGGGGGCACACAATAAGCCCCAGCATTTT. Its protein product is CASRPYSQGAHNKPQHF.

CDR3 in DNA: TGTGCCAGCAAATCAACCGAAAACACCGGGGAGCTGTTTTTT. Protein: CASKSTENTGELFF. The gene calls are TRBV12-3 or TRBV12-4 and TRBJ2-2; no firm D call. V lost 7 bases, J lost 2 bases, and 11 bases lay in between. The CDR3 is 14 amino acids.

This clonotype has ten or more counts. This chain links TRBV4-2 with TRBJ2-1; TRBD2 matches 7 bases. J gave up 0 bases and V 2 bases, and 4 bases lay outside the gene matches. CDR1 is LGHNA, CDR2 YNFKEQ, per germline. This CDR3 has 16 residues. The CDR3 nucleotides read TGTGCCAGCAGCCAACCGGGACTAATCTCCTACAATGAGCAGTTCTTC. Protein sequence: CASSQPGLISYNEQFF.

This clonotype occurred a few times. The chain links TRBV7-2 to TRBJ1-1, with a weak D call TRBD1 (6 bases). The length of the CDR3 is 18 residues. V lost 0 bases and J 0 bases, leaving 17 bases between the germline ends. In germline, CDR1 is SGHTA, CDR2 FQGNSA. CDR3: CASSLASGRGGLNTEAFF. CDR3 bases: TGTGCCAGCAGCTTAGCGTCTGGGAGGGGGGGATTGAACACTGAAGCTTTCTTT. Full variable domain (rest looked up from reference TRBV7-2 and TRBJ1-1): GAGVSQSPSNKVTEKGKDVELRCDPISGHTALYWYRQSLGQGLEFLIYFQGNSAPDKSGLPSDRFSAERTGGSVSTLTIQRTQQEDSAVYLCASSLASGRGGLNTEAFFGQGTRLTVV.

This clonotype was observed many times. This chain connects TRBV20-1 to TRBJ1-3, with D maybe TRBD1 (5 bases). This CDR3 is 17 amino acids long. The germline V and J ends were trimmed by 5 bases and 0 bases, with 20 bases remaining between them. The germline V gene encodes CDR1 DFQATT and CDR2 SNEGSKA (reference sequence). Written as DNA, the CDR3 is TGCAGTGCTCACTCAATCCGGGGCCGGAGCTCTGGAAACACCATATATTTT. Protein sequence: CSAHSIRGRSSGNTIYF.

This clonotype was observed many times. This chain joins TRBV20-1 and TRBJ1-1; 9 nucleotides line up with TRBD1. The CDR3 has 16 residues. After removal of 5 bases from V and 5 bases from J, the junction contained 15 bases not matched to a gene. Germline CDR1 DFQATT, CDR2 SNEGSKA (reference sequence). This CDR3 reads CSAPSSPGQGSTEAFF. The CDR3 nucleotides are TGCAGTGCTCCATCTTCCCCGGGACAGGGTAGTACTGAAGCTTTCTTT.

On this clonotype: The junction shows a germline mismatch at one end, possibly a read error. The gene calls are TRBV20-1 and TRBJ1-5; D might be TRBD1 (5 bases). The V gene's germline CDR1 is DFQATT and CDR2 SNEGSKA (reference sequence). The CDR3 contains 16 residues. The CDR3 DNA reads TGCTGTGCTGATCCCGATTTTCCGGGGCAGGGTCAGCCCCAGCATTTT. It encodes CCADPDFPGQGQPQHF.

A few counts support this clonotype. The chain carries TRBV7-6 and TRBJ2-2; possibly TRBD2 for D (5 bases). The germline CDR1 and CDR2 sequences are SGHVS and FNYEAQ. Trimming took 3 bases from V and 0 from J, leaving 8 bases between them. The CDR3 contains 15 residues. The CDR3 region has the DNA TGTGCCAGCAGCTTTGGACTCACGAACACCGGGGAGCTGTTTTTT. Protein sequence: CASSFGLTNTGELFF. Combining the CDR3 with reference TRBV7-6 and TRBJ2-2 gives the whole variable domain GAGVSQSPRYKVTKRGQDVALRCDPISGHVSLYWYRQALGQGPEFLTYFNYEAQQDKSGLPNDRFSAERPEGSISTLTIQRTEQRDSAMYRCASSFGLTNTGELFFGEGSRLTVL.

The V and J genes are TRBV28 and TRBJ2-1; 9 nucleotides line up with TRBD2. This CDR3 region has 15 residues. V lost 3 bases and J lost 5; bases outside the gene matches: 5. CDR1 is MDHEN and CDR2 is SYDVKM in the germline V gene. CDR3 sequence: CASSFRLADHNEQFF. The CDR3, as DNA: TGTGCCAGCAGTTTTAGACTAGCGGACCACAATGAGCAGTTCTTC.

This clonotype was seen a few times. The V gene is TRBV7-2, the J gene TRBJ2-3, with 9 bases that match TRBD2. Trimming cost V 2 bases and J 1 base; bases outside gene matches: 4. CDR3 length: 16 residues. Per the germline V gene, CDR1 is SGHTA and CDR2 is FQGNSA. For the CDR3, the DNA is TGTGCCAGCAGCTTATTGGCTAGCGGGGGCACAGATACGCAGTATTTT. Translation gives CASSLLASGGTDTQYF.

This clonotype turned up a few times. CDR3 nucleotides: TGTGCCAGCAGCTTTAGGATCAGGAGCACAGATACGCAGTATTTT. Translating it yields CASSFRIRSTDTQYF. The gene calls are TRBV7-8 and TRBJ2-3; no clear D gene. The CDR3 totals 15 residues. Trimming removed 3 bases from V and 0 bases from J, with 10 bases in between. Germline V gene sequence: CDR1 SGHVS, CDR2 FQNEAQ.

This clonotype was seen a few times. The V gene is TRBV7-9, the J gene TRBJ1-1; 8 bases agree with TRBD1. Germline values: CDR1 SEHNR, CDR2 FQNEAQ (reference sequence). The CDR3 runs 15 residues. With V trimmed by 1 base and J by 1 base, 2 bases remained unmatched. CDR3 in amino acids: CASSLDRGTNTEAFF. CDR3 coding DNA: TGTGCCAGCAGCTTAGACAGGGGGACGAACACTGAAGCTTTCTTT. Looking up the rest from reference TRBV7-9 and TRBJ1-1 gives the full variable domain: DTGVSQNPRHKITKRGQNVTFRCDPISEHNRLYWYRQTLGQGPEFLTYFQNEAQLEKSRLLSDRFSAERPKGSFSTLEIQRTEQGDSAMYLCASSLDRGTNTEAFFGQGTRLTVV.

The gene calls are TRBV5-5 and TRBJ2-5; D gene unclear. The length of the CDR3 is 13 residues. The V gene's germline CDR1 is SGHKS and CDR2 YYEKEE (reference sequence). V was clipped by 4 bases and J by 3 bases, with 10 bases between them. The CDR3 region is CASSPNLKETQYF. In DNA form, the CDR3 reads TGTGCCAGCAGCCCCAACTTAAAAGAGACCCAGTACTTC.

This clonotype was seen ten or more times. The rearrangement uses TRBV12-3 or TRBV12-4 and TRBJ2-7, with D possibly being TRBD1 (5 bases). The CDR3 is 12 residues long. Deletions cut 6 bases from V and 2 bases from J, with 8 bases between. The chain's CDR3 is CASRGRAYEQYF. The DNA for the CDR3 is TGTGCCAGCAGAGGCAGGGCCTACGAGCAGTACTTC.

This clonotype came up many times. This chain uses TRBV29-1 with TRBJ1-5, with TRBD1 matching over 9 bases. The length of the CDR3 is 13 residues. With V trimmed by 6 bases and J by 3 bases, 3 bases remained unmatched. CDR1 is SQVTM and CDR2 is ANQGSEA in the germline V gene. The CDR3 sequence is CSVGQGSNQPQHF. DNA for the CDR3: TGCAGCGTCGGACAGGGGTCCAATCAGCCCCAGCATTTT.

This clonotype appeared many times. This CDR3 reads CASSEAPGGTDTQYF. In nucleotides, the CDR3 is TGTGCCAGCAGTGAAGCCCCAGGAGGTACAGATACGCAGTATTTT. The V call is TRBV6-1, the J call TRBJ2-3; D possibly corresponds to TRBD2 (5 bases). Germline V CDR1 and CDR2: MNHNS, SASEGT. V dropped 0 bases and J dropped 3 bases, with 10 bases sitting between them. The CDR3 contains 15 residues.

Concerning this clonotype itself: A read error may explain this, as a much larger clone is one base away. V gene TRBV20-1 combines with J gene TRBJ2-2; the D gene is possibly TRBD2 (6 bases). Germline V lookup: CDR1 DFQATT, CDR2 SNEGSKA (reference sequence). The length of the CDR3 is 14 residues. CDR3 sequence reads: CSARFITAGGDLFF. CDR3 DNA: TGCAGTGCTAGATTCATTACAGCAGGCGGGGACCTGTTTTTT.

This clonotype was seen only a few times. This sequence joins TRBV7-2 and TRBJ2-7; tentatively, D is TRBD1 (6 bases). The CDR3 length is 13 residues. Germline CDR1 reads SGHTA; CDR2 reads FQGNSA. V lost 6 bases, J lost 0 bases, and 9 bases lay in between. DNA for the CDR3: TGTGCCAGCAGAGGGGACACCTCCTACGAGCAGTACGTC. Translation gives CASRGDTSYEQYV.

This clonotype occurred many times. The chain employs TRBV9 and TRBJ2-5; TRBD2 might be the D (6 bases). The CDR3 is 14 residues long. Trimming removed 4 bases from V and 4 bases from J, with 14 bases in between. Germline values: CDR1 SGDLS, CDR2 YYNGEE. In DNA form, the CDR3 reads TGTGCCAGCAGCCCACCGGGGGTAGGAGAGACCCAGTACTTC. Translating gives CASSPPGVGETQYF.

This clonotype was seen many times. The chain links TRBV20-1 to TRBJ2-2, with D unclear. There are 15 residues in the CDR3. V was shortened by 2 bases and J by 1 base, with 11 bases between the two germline ends. Germline V gene sequence: CDR1 DFQATT, CDR2 SNEGSKA (reference sequence). The CDR3 region has the DNA TGCAGTGCTAGAAAGGTCGTAATGAACACCGGGGAGCTGTTTTTT. It translates to CSARKVVMNTGELFF.

This clonotype was seen many times. This chain uses TRBV6-5 with TRBJ2-3, with a weak D call TRBD1 (6 bases). Germline assignment: CDR1 MNHEY and CDR2 SVGAGI. V was pared by 7 bases and J by 4 bases, with 15 bases between. The CDR3 extends over 14 amino acids. CDR3 sequence reads: CASTLTGGADTQYF. DNA of the CDR3: TGTGCCAGCACTTTGACAGGAGGTGCAGATACGCAGTATTTT.

J is TRBJ2-3 and V is TRBV7-2, with 12 bases matching TRBD2. Germline CDR1 SGHTA, CDR2 FQGNSA. The CDR3 is 15 amino acids. The ends lost 5 bases at V and 6 bases at J; junction bases unmatched: 6. The CDR3 sequence: CASSPPGLAGDTQYF. The DNA of the CDR3 is TGTGCCAGCAGCCCGCCCGGACTAGCGGGGGATACGCAGTATTTT. The full variable domain, with the rest looked up from reference TRBV7-2 and TRBJ2-3, is GAGVSQSPSNKVTEKGKDVELRCDPISGHTALYWYRQSLGQGLEFLIYFQGNSAPDKSGLPSDRFSAERTGGSVSTLTIQRTQQEDSAVYLCASSPPGLAGDTQYFGPGTRLTVL.

This clonotype has a single count. One base away lies a much larger clone, so this may be a sequencing read error. The chain uses TRBV29-1 and TRBJ2-1, with D possibly being TRBD2 (5 bases). The CDR3 contains 18 residues. The germline CDR1 and CDR2 sequences are SQVTM and ANQGSEA. Trimming stripped 7 bases from V and 8 bases from J, with 33 bases between. The CDR3 region is CSGGPLMTTYNPHYEQFF. CDR3 bases: TGCAGCGGCGGACCGCTGATGACTACCTATAACCCCCACTATGAGCAGTTCTTC.

This clonotype was observed a few times. This rearrangement joins TRBV12-3 or TRBV12-4 to TRBJ2-5; perhaps TRBD2 as D (5 bases). The CDR3 is 16 residues long. The V end lost 7 bases, the J end lost 2 bases, and 20 bases lay between the germline ends. The CDR3 reads CASTSGPRAVQETQYF. DNA of the CDR3: TGTGCCAGCACTTCAGGCCCGAGAGCGGTGCAAGAGACCCAGTACTTC.

This clonotype appeared a few times. This chain connects TRBV5-6 to TRBJ1-1, with D possibly TRBD1 on 5 matching bases. This CDR3 contains 15 residues. From germline, CDR1 is SGHDT and CDR2 YYEEEE. Trimming pared 4 bases from V and 3 bases from J, leaving 16 bases between. Here the CDR3 reads CASSPGGGEDTEAFF. The CDR3 region has the DNA TGTGCCAGCAGCCCGGGGGGTGGCGAAGACACTGAAGCTTTCTTT.

This clonotype was counted many times. V is TRBV20-1 and J is TRBJ2-3; D perhaps matches TRBD2 (5 bases). Germline V CDR1 and CDR2: DFQATT, SNEGSKA (reference sequence). V was pared by 5 bases and J by 2 bases, with 17 bases between. The CDR3 has 15 amino acids. CDR3 protein: CSAAGPDAFTDTQYF. CDR3 coding DNA: TGCAGTGCTGCGGGCCCCGATGCGTTCACAGATACGCAGTATTTT.

This clonotype was recorded many times. The chain carries TRBV10-3 and TRBJ1-2; TRBD1 matches at 9 bases. Trimming took 4 bases from V and 6 from J; bases not matched to a gene: 9. Germline V gene lookup returns CDR1 ENHRY and CDR2 SYGVKD. CDR3 length equals 15 residues. The CDR3 is CAISGSPGQGNGYTF. The CDR3, as DNA: TGTGCCATCAGTGGAAGTCCGGGACAGGGTAATGGCTACACCTTC.

This clonotype was counted at least ten times. The chain joins TRBV9 to TRBJ2-7; TRBD1 is a possible D gene (6 bases). The germline gives CDR1 SGDLS, CDR2 YYNGEE. The CDR3 covers 12 residues. The germline V and J ends were trimmed by 3 bases and 3 bases, with 7 bases remaining between them. The CDR3 here is CASSAGHYEQYV. The DNA of the CDR3 is TGTGCCAGCAGCGCGGGACACTACGAGCAGTACGTC.